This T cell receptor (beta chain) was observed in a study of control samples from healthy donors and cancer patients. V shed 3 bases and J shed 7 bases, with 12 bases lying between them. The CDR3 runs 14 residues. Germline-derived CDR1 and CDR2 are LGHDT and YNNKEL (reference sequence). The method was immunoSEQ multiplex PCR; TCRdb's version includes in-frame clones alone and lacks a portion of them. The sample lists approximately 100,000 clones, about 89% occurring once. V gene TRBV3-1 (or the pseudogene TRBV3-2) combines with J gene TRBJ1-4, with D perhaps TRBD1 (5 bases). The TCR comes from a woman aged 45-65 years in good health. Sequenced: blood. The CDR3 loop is CASSQVAGAEKLFF. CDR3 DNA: TGTGCCAGCAGCCAGGTTGCCGGGGCTGAAAAACTGTTTTTT.